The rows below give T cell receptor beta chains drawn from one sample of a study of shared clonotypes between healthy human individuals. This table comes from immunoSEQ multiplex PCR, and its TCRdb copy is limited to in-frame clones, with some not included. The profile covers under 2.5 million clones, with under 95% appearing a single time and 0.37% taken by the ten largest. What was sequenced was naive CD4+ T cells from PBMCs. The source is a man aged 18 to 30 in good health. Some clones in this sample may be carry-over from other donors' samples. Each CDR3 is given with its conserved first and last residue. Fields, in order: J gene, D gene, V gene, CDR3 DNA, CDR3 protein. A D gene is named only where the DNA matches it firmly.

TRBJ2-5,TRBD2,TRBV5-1,TGCGCCAGCGCACCGGGACTAGCGATAAAAGGAGAGACCCAGTACTTC,CASAPGLAIKGETQYF
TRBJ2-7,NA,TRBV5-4,TGTGCCAGCAGCTTGGGAGGTCAGGGTGGCTACGAGCAGTACTTC,CASSLGGQGGYEQYF
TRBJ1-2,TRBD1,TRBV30,TGTGCCTGGAGTGGCCGGGACAGGGGTGGCTATGGCTACACCTTC,CAWSGRDRGGYGYTF
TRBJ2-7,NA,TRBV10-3,TGTGCCATCAGTAGTTCCAAATCCCCGGCCTACGAGCAGTACTTC,CAISSSKSPAYEQYF
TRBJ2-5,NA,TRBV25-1,TGTGCCAGCAGTGAGCCGGGACTGCTCCAAGAGACCCAGTACTTC,CASSEPGLLQETQYF
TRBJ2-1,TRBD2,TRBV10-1,TGCGCCAGCAGCTTCGGGAGGAACTCCTACAATGAGCAGTTCTTC,CASSFGRNSYNEQFF
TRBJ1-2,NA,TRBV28,TGTGCCAGCAGGACAGGAGTTGGCTATGGCTACACCTTC,CASRTGVGYGYTF
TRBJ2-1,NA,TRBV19,TGTGCCAGTAATACAGGTTACAATGAGCAGTTCTTC,CASNTGYNEQFF
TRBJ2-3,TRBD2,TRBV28,TGTGCCAGCAGTTTATGGGAACTAGCGGGCACAGATACGCAGTATTTT,CASSLWELAGTDTQYF
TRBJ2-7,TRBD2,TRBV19,TGTGCCAGTAGTATGAGACTAGCGGGACCCTACGAGCAGTACTTC,CASSMRLAGPYEQYF
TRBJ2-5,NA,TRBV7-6,TGTGCCAGCAGCTTAGCGGAGGGGATCGAGACCCAGTACTTC,CASSLAEGIETQYF